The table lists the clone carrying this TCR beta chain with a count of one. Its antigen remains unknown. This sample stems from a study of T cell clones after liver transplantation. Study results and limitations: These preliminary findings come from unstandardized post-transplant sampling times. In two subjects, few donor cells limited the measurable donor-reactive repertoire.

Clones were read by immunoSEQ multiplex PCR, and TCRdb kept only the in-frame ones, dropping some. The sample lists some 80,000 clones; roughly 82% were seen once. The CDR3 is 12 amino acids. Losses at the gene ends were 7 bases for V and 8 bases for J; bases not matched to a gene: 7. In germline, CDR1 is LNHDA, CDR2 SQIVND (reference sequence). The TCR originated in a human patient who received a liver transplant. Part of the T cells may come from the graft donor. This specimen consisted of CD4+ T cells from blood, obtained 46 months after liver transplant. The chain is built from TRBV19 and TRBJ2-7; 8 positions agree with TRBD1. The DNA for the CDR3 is TGTGCCAGTATGGACAGGGATAGGAAGCAGTACTTC. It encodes CASMDRDRKQYF.